This TCR beta chain was profiled in a study of blood T cell repertoires in COVID-19. Background on the study: Samples came from the United States, Italy and Spain, spanning acute and convalescent COVID-19. Sources were T cells, B-cell-depleted T cells, or PBMCs; the material itself was cDNA or gDNA.

CDR1 and CDR2 from the germline V gene are GTSNPN and SVGIG (reference sequence). This CDR3 contains 14 residues. The V end was cut by 8 bases, the J end by 0 bases, with 15 bases between. Methods used by the authors: The assay estimated nucleated cells by amplifying reference gene primers. Data came from immunoSEQ multiplex PCR; TCRdb stores just in-frame clones and leaves some out. The V and J calls and the clone size are those of that table, but D and trimming were determined from the DNA. This sample has 70,000 to 90,000 clones, with 78% found just once. This clone was observed a single time. The V gene is TRBV30, the J gene TRBJ2-3; perhaps TRBD2 as D (5 bases). This receptor was taken from a human donor in a cohort sampled during active COVID-19. The sample comprised peripheral blood. For the CDR3, the DNA is TGTGCCCAATCGAGGGCTACTAGCACAGATACGCAGTATTTT. Translation: CAQSRATSTDTQYF.